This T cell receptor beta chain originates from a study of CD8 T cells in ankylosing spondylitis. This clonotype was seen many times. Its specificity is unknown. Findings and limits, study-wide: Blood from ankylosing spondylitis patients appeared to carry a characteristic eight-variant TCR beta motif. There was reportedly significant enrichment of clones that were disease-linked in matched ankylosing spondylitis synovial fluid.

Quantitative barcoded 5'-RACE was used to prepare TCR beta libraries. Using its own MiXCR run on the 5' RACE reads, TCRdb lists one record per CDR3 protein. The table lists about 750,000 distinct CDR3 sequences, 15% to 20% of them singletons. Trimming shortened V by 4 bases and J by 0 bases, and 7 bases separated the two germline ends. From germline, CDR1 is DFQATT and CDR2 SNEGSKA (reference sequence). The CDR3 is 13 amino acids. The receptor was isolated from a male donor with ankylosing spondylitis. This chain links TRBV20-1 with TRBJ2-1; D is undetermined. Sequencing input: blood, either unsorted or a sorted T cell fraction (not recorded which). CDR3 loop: CSATQSSYNEQFF. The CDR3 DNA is TGCAGTGCTACCCAGAGCTCCTACAATGAGCAGTTCTTC.